This is a list of T cell receptor beta chains from one sample in a study of blood T cell repertoires in COVID-19. The method was immunoSEQ multiplex PCR; TCRdb's version includes in-frame clones alone and lacks a portion of them. The sample shows roughly 78,000 clones, approximately 85% of them seen only once. Sequenced sample: peripheral blood. These TCRs come from a man aged 45-65 years with acute or convalescent COVID-19. CDR3s include the opening cysteine and the closing phenylalanine or tryptophan. D genes are given only for firm matches. Only some rows state a clone size, as once, few, many or a class for expanded clones.

CDR3aa,CDR3nt,d_gene,v_gene,j_gene,abundance
CASSQREMYRVEAFF,TGTGCCAGCAGCCAAAGGGAGATGTACAGGGTTGAAGCTTTCTTT,NA,TRBV14,TRBJ1-1,NA
CASSSGIQTNTGELFF,TGCGCCAGCAGTTCCGGGATCCAGACGAACACCGGGGAGCTGTTTTTT,NA,TRBV5-1,TRBJ2-2,NA
CAWSRTATNEKLFF,TGTGCCTGGAGTAGGACAGCAACTAATGAAAAACTGTTTTTT,NA,TRBV30,TRBJ1-4,NA
CASSLAAGGADEKLFF,TGCGCCAGCAGCTTGGCGGCAGGGGGCGCGGATGAAAAACTGTTTTTT,TRBD1,TRBV5-1,TRBJ1-4,NA
CASSEHGDTQYF,TGTGCCAGCAGTGAACACGGAGATACGCAGTATTTT,NA,TRBV6-1,TRBJ2-3,NA
CASTLNRERGEAFF,TGTGCCAGCACCTTGAACAGGGAAAGAGGTGAAGCTTTCTTT,NA,TRBV6-5,TRBJ1-1,NA
CASSFDRQSGYGYTF,TGTGCCAGCAGCTTTGACAGGCAATCGGGCTATGGCTACACCTTC,NA,TRBV7-3,TRBJ1-2,NA
CATSDRQGGRYGYTF,TGTGCCACCAGTGATCGACAGGGAGGCCGCTATGGCTACACCTTC,TRBD1,TRBV24-1,TRBJ1-2,NA
CASSLSRQGEREQYF,TGTGCCAGCAGTTTATCTCGGCAGGGGGAACGCGAGCAGTACTTC,TRBD1,TRBV27,TRBJ2-7,NA
CASSQTGGRTEAFF,TGTGCCAGCAGCCAGACAGGGGGCCGGACTGAAGCTTTCTTT,TRBD1,TRBV3-1/TRBV3-2,TRBJ1-1,NA
CASSSGGTANTGELFF,TGTGCCAGCAGCTCCGGGGGGACGGCGAACACCGGGGAGCTGTTTTTT,TRBD2,TRBV5-4,TRBJ2-2,NA
CASSQGQGRSPLHF,TGTGCCAGCAGCCAAGGACAGGGGCGGTCACCCCTCCACTTT,TRBD1,TRBV3-1/TRBV3-2,TRBJ1-6,NA
CASSLPGVEEQYF,TGTGCCAGCAGCTTGCCGGGGGTGGAGGAGCAGTACTTC,NA,TRBV5-4,TRBJ2-7,NA
CAWSRDSNSPLHF,TGTGCCTGGAGCAGGGACAGTAATTCACCCCTCCACTTT,TRBD1,TRBV30,TRBJ1-6,NA
CASSKSDEQFF,TGTGCCAGCAGTAAGAGTGATGAGCAGTTCTTC,NA,TRBV11-3,TRBJ2-1,NA
CASRSNQGGQETQYF,TGTGCCAGCAGGTCAAATCAGGGGGGTCAAGAGACCCAGTACTTC,NA,TRBV5-4,TRBJ2-5,NA
CASSLQRPYEQYF,TGTGCCAGCAGTTTACAGCGGCCCTACGAGCAGTACTTC,NA,TRBV12-3/TRBV12-4,TRBJ2-7,NA
CASSPPSRGFTGELFF,TGTGCCAGCTCACCACCGTCCAGGGGTTTCACCGGGGAGCTGTTTTTT,NA,TRBV18,TRBJ2-2,NA
CASSPERGPRDTQYF,TGTGCCAGCAGCCCAGAGCGGGGGCCTCGGGATACGCAGTATTTT,TRBD2,TRBV7-3,TRBJ2-3,NA
CASSLDQGARSSPLHF,TGTGCCAGCAGCTTGGATCAGGGGGCAAGGAGTTCACCCCTCCACTTT,TRBD1,TRBV5-6,TRBJ1-6,once
CSASGEKPTYNEQFF,TGCAGTGCTAGTGGGGAGAAGCCAACCTACAATGAGCAGTTCTTC,NA,TRBV20-1,TRBJ2-1,NA
CASSVGGATNEKLFF,TGTGCCAGCAGCGTAGGAGGTGCAACTAATGAAAAACTGTTTTTT,NA,TRBV9,TRBJ1-4,NA
CASSKQGGSNSPLHF,TGTGCCAGCAGTAAACAGGGGGGAAGTAATTCACCCCTCCACTTT,TRBD1,TRBV28,TRBJ1-6,NA
CASGISETGREQYF,TGTGCCAGCGGAATCTCGGAGACAGGGCGGGAGCAGTACTTC,NA,TRBV21-1,TRBJ2-7,NA
CASSHRLVRKETQYF,TGTGCCAGCAGTCATAGACTAGTCAGGAAAGAGACCCAGTACTTC,NA,TRBV25-1,TRBJ2-5,NA
CASSLGQGRTPQFF,TGTGCCAGCAGCCTCGGACAGGGTAGAACCCCACAGTTCTTC,TRBD1,TRBV11-3,TRBJ2-1,NA
CASSEGTGLPQEQYF,TGTGCCAGCAGCGAGGGGACAGGGCTCCCGCAGGAGCAGTACTTC,TRBD1,TRBV9,TRBJ2-7,NA
CASSRTGPTDTQYF,TGTGCCAGCAGCCGGACAGGACCCACAGATACGCAGTATTTT,TRBD1,TRBV9,TRBJ2-3,NA
CASSLTGYEQYF,TGTGCCAGCAGCTTGACCGGTTACGAGCAGTACTTC,NA,TRBV5-4,TRBJ2-7,NA
CASSLVLHYGYTF,TGTGCCAGCAGCTTGGTTCTACACTATGGCTACACCTTC,NA,TRBV5-6,TRBJ1-2,many
CASSYSIPTAPYEQYF,TGTGCCAGCAGTTACTCGATCCCCACAGCTCCTTACGAGCAGTACTTC,NA,TRBV6-5,TRBJ2-7,NA
CASSYGHPYEQYF,TGTGCCAGCAGTTACGGACACCCCTACGAGCAGTACTTC,NA,TRBV6-2/TRBV6-3,TRBJ2-7,NA
CASSEQTAPKTQYF,TGTGCCAGCAGTGAACAGACAGCCCCAAAGACCCAGTACTTC,NA,TRBV6-1,TRBJ2-5,NA
CASSLNRGPGYTF,TGTGCCAGCAGCTTGAACAGGGGGCCTGGCTACACCTTC,TRBD1,TRBV5-4,TRBJ1-2,NA
CAIMAPSSGNTIYF,TGTGCCATCATGGCCCCAAGCTCTGGAAACACCATATATTTT,NA,TRBV10-3,TRBJ1-3,NA